This is a list of T cell receptor beta chains from one sample in a study of T cells in Graves' hyperthyroidism and ophthalmopathy. In TCRdb, the multiplex PCR reads were re-called with MiXCR into one record per CDR3 protein. The repertoire holds 90,000 to 120,000 distinct CDR3 sequences, roughly 15% seen once, with around two fifths in the top ten. Sample: blood. The receptor set was obtained from a woman aged 45 to 65 with Graves' hyperthyroidism. CDR3s include the opening cysteine and the closing phenylalanine or tryptophan. The order of the fields is J gene, D gene, clone size, V gene, CDR3 protein, CDR3 DNA. D genes are given only for firm matches. Size is omitted from some rows. Given values are once, few, many or a class for expanded clones.

TRBJ1-2,NA,NA,TRBV2,CASRIYGYTF,TGTGCCAGCAGGATTTATGGCTACACCTTC
TRBJ2-3,NA,many,TRBV7-6,CASSLTPRGREADTQYF,TGTGCCAGCAGCTTAACCCCTCGGGGTAGGGAGGCAGATACGCAGTATTTT
TRBJ2-2,TRBD2,NA,TRBV6-2/TRBV6-3,CAISYQPGLVSATGELFF,TGTGCCATCTCCTACCAACCGGGACTAGTTTCCGCCACCGGGGAGCTGTTTTTT
TRBJ2-3,NA,many,TRBV20-1,CSARDSSTDTQYF,TGCAGTGCTCGGGATTCTAGCACAGATACGCAGTATTTT
TRBJ2-2,NA,many,TRBV27,CASSQMPPTGFFGTGELFF,TGTGCCAGCAGTCAAATGCCTCCGACGGGATTTTTCGGCACCGGGGAGCTGTTTTTT
TRBJ2-1,TRBD2,many,TRBV20-1,CSAPRTSGYNEQFF,TGCAGTGCCCCTAGGACTAGCGGTTACAATGAGCAGTTCTTC
TRBJ2-5,NA,few,TRBV9,CASSVTGPGTQYF,TGTGCCAGCAGCGTGACCGGACCGGGGACCCAGTACTTC
TRBJ2-1,NA,few,TRBV5-1,CASQEGILDEQFF,TGCGCCAGCCAGGAGGGGATACTGGATGAGCAGTTCTTC
TRBJ2-7,NA,many,TRBV18,CASSPPASNFSPSQYF,TGTGCCAGCTCACCCCCCGCGAGCAACTTCTCTCCCTCGCAGTACTTC
TRBJ1-1,TRBD1,many,TRBV6-1,CASSGDRGNTEAFF,TGTGCCAGCAGTGGCGACAGGGGGAACACTGAAGCTTTCTTT
TRBJ1-5,NA,NA,TRBV20-1,CSGQDSNQPQHF,TGCAGTGGACAGGATAGCAATCAGCCCCAGCATTTT
TRBJ2-7,TRBD2,many,TRBV18,CASSPIAGESYEQYF,TGTGCCAGCTCACCAATAGCGGGAGAGAGCTACGAGCAGTACTTC
TRBJ2-3,NA,many,TRBV5-8,CASSLTGGHTQYF,TGTGCCAGCAGCCTAACCGGGGGACATACGCAGTATTTT
TRBJ2-6,NA,many,TRBV6-6,CASSYDGGSGANVLTF,TGTGCCAGCAGTTACGACGGGGGATCTGGGGCCAACGTCCTGACTTTC
TRBJ2-3,NA,many,TRBV6-2/TRBV6-3,CASSTGTSTDTQYF,TGTGCCAGCAGCACCGGGACTAGCACAGATACGCAGTATTTT
TRBJ2-3,NA,few,TRBV7-9,CASSLERTDTQYF,TGTGCCAGCAGCTTAGAGCGCACAGATACGCAGTATTTT
TRBJ2-1,NA,NA,TRBV29-1,CSVGVVSYNEQFF,TGCAGCGTTGGAGTAGTTTCCTACAATGAGCAGTTCTTC
TRBJ1-2,NA,many,TRBV20-1,CSARVAGFYGYTF,TGCAGTGCTAGAGTAGCAGGGTTCTATGGCTACACCTTC
TRBJ2-1,TRBD1,many,TRBV10-3,CAISPGQGEGDSYNEQFF,TGTGCCATCAGCCCGGGACAGGGGGAGGGGGATTCCTACAATGAGCAGTTCTTC
TRBJ2-5,NA,NA,TRBV19,CASSSPGGMLYF,TGTGCCAGTAGTTCTCCTGGGGGTATGTTGTACTTC
TRBJ2-2,TRBD1,many,TRBV28,CASGTGAAGELFF,TGTGCCAGCGGGACAGGTGCGGCCGGGGAGCTGTTTTTT
TRBJ2-1,NA,NA,TRBV9,CASSWGGGGVLNNEQFF,TGTGCCAGCAGCTGGGGGGGGGGGGGCGTACTGAACAATGAGCAGTTCTTC
TRBJ2-3,NA,many,TRBV20-1,CSARGLYTDTQYF,TGCAGTGCTAGAGGACTTTACACAGATACGCAGTATTTT
TRBJ1-2,NA,many,TRBV6-6,CASSYSGPGLGGYTF,TGTGCCAGCAGTTACTCTGGGCCCGGGCTCGGGGGCTACACCTTC
TRBJ1-1,TRBD1,few,TRBV5-1,CASSGDRGPGGTEAFF,TGCGCCAGCAGCGGGGACAGGGGGCCCGGGGGCACTGAAGCTTTCTTT
TRBJ2-1,TRBD2,many,TRBV9,CASSFSSGGRAYNEQFF,TGTGCCAGCAGCTTTAGCTCCGGCGGGAGAGCTTACAATGAGCAGTTCTTC
TRBJ2-7,TRBD2,NA,TRBV20-1,CSARTSGSGGPDEQYF,TGCAGTGCTAGAACTAGCGGGAGCGGTGGCCCTGACGAGCAGTACTTC
TRBJ2-1,NA,many,TRBV7-3,CASSPSRGVYNEQFF,TGTGCCAGCAGCCCCTCCCGGGGCGTTTACAATGAGCAGTTCTTC
TRBJ1-2,TRBD1,many,TRBV6-5,CASSYSSGTGDYGYTF,TGTGCCAGCAGTTACTCAAGCGGGACAGGTGACTATGGCTACACCTTC
TRBJ2-2,TRBD1,many,TRBV12-3/TRBV12-4,CASSRNAQDRRPNTGELFF,TGTGCCAGCAGTCGGAACGCCCAGGACAGGCGACCGAACACCGGGGAGCTGTTTTTT
TRBJ2-3,NA,many,TRBV9,CASSAGPGGTDTQYF,TGTGCCAGCAGCGCCGGACCGGGAGGCACAGATACGCAGTATTTT
TRBJ1-5,NA,many,TRBV2,CASRQSVGGSNQPQHF,TGTGCCAGCAGACAATCGGTGGGCGGAAGCAATCAGCCCCAGCATTTT
TRBJ1-1,NA,many,TRBV5-1,CASSLGVRGRGTEAFF,TGCGCCAGCAGCTTGGGGGTCAGGGGAAGGGGCACTGAAGCTTTCTTT
TRBJ2-2,NA,many,TRBV20-1,CSARDRRAMVVSGELFF,TGCAGTGCTAGAGATAGAAGGGCGATGGTTGTGTCCGGGGAGCTGTTTTTT
TRBJ1-1,NA,many,TRBV3-1,CASSQDNRANAFF,TGTGCCAGCAGCCAAGATAACAGGGCCAATGCTTTCTTT
TRBJ1-1,NA,many,TRBV5-4,CASKFRGNTEAFF,TGTGCCAGCAAGTTCAGGGGTAACACTGAAGCTTTCTTT
TRBJ2-3,NA,NA,TRBV3-1,CASSQAFWDGPRYTQYF,TGTGCCAGCAGCCAAGCATTCTGGGACGGACCGCGCTATACGCAGTATTTT
TRBJ2-2,TRBD2,few,TRBV28,CASGTLSGRYPTGELFF,TGTGCCAGCGGGACCTTAAGCGGGAGGTACCCCACCGGGGAGCTGTTTTTT
TRBJ2-7,NA,many,TRBV18,CASSPAEGAGGEQYF,TGTGCCAGCTCACCCGCGGAGGGGGCGGGCGGCGAGCAGTACTTC
TRBJ2-1,TRBD1,many,TRBV24-1,CATSDRDRGSYNEQFF,TGTGCCACCAGTGACCGGGACAGGGGTTCCTACAATGAGCAGTTCTTC
TRBJ2-2,TRBD1,many,TRBV12-3/TRBV12-4,CASRGTGLANTGELFF,TGTGCCAGCAGGGGGACAGGACTCGCGAACACCGGGGAGCTGTTTTTT
TRBJ2-2,NA,many,TRBV5-1,CASGDRNTGELFF,TGCGCCAGCGGAGACAGAAACACCGGGGAGCTGTTTTTT
TRBJ2-1,TRBD2,many,TRBV10-2,CASTLTSEHNEQFF,TGCGCCAGCACTCTGACTAGCGAACACAATGAGCAGTTCTTC
TRBJ1-2,TRBD1,NA,TRBV28,CASSWVGTGDAYGYTF,TGTGCCAGCAGTTGGGTCGGGACAGGGGATGCCTATGGCTACACCTTC
TRBJ1-5,NA,many,TRBV20-1,CSAPGTNQPQHF,TGCAGTGCCCCCGGGACAAATCAGCCCCAGCATTTT